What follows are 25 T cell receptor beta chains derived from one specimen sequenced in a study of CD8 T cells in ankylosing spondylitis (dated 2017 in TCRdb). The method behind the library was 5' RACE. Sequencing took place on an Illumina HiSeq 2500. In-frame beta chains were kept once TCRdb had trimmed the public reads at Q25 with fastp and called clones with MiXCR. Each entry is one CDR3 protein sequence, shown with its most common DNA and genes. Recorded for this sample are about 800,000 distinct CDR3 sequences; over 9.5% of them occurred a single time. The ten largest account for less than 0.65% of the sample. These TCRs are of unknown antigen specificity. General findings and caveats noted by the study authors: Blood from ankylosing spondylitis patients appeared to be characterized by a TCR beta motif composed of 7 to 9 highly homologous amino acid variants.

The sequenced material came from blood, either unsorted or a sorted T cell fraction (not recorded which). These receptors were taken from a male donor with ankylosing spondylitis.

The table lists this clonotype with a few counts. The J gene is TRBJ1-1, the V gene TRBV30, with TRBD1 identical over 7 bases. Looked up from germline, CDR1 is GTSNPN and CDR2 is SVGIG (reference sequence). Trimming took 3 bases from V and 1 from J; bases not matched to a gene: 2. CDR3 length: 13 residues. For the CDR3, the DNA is TGTGCCTGGAGGGGACAGCAGAACACTGAAGCTTTCTTT. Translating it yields CAWRGQQNTEAFF.

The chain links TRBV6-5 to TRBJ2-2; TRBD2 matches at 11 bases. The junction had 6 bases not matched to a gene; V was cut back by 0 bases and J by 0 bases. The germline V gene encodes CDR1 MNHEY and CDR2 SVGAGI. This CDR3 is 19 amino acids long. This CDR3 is CASSYSKGLAVANTGELFF. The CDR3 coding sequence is TGTGCCAGCAGTTACTCGAAGGGACTAGCGGTCGCGAACACCGGGGAGCTGTTTTTT.

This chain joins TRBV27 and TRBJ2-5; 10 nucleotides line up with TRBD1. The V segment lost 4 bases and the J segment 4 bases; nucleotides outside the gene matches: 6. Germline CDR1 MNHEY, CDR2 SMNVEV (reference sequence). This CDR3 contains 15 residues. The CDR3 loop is CASSSPGTGAETQYF. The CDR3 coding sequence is TGTGCCAGCAGTTCCCCCGGGACAGGGGCAGAGACCCAGTACTTC.

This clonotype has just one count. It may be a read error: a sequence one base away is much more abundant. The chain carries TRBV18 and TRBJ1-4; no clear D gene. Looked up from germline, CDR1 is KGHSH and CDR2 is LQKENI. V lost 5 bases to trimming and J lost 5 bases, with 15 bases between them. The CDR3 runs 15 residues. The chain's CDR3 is CASSTGAQLNEKLFF. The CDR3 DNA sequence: TGTGCCAGCTCAACCGGAGCACAGTTAAATGAAAAACTGTTTTTT.

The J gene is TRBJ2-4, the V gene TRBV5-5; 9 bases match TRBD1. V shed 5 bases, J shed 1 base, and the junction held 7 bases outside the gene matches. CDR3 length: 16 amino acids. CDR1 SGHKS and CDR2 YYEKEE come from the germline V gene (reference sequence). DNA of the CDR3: TGTGCCAGCAGTTCCGGGACAGGGTCCGCCAAAAACATTCAGTACTTC. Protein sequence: CASSSGTGSAKNIQYF.

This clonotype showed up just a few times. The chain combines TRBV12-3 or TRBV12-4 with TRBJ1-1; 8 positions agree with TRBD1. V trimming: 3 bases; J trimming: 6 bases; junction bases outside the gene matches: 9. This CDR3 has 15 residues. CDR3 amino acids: CASSLVQGEGAEAFF. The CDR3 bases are TGTGCCAGCAGTTTGGTACAGGGGGAAGGCGCTGAAGCTTTCTTT.

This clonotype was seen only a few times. CDR3: CATKIWTTSTDTQYF. The CDR3 DNA reads TGTGCCACCAAGATCTGGACTACTAGCACAGATACGCAGTATTTT. The rearrangement joins TRBV24-1 to TRBJ2-3; D might be TRBD2 (6 bases). V lost 8 bases to trimming and J lost 0 bases, with 14 bases between them. CDR1 and CDR2 from the germline V gene are KGHDR and SFDVKD. The CDR3 runs to 15 residues.

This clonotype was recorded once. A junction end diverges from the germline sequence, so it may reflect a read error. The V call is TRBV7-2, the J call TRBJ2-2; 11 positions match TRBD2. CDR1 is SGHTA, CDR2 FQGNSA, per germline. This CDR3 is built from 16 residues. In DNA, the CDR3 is TGTGCCAGCAGCTTCCTAGCGGGAGGTATCGCCGGGCAGCTGTTTTTT. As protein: CASSFLAGGIAGQLFF.

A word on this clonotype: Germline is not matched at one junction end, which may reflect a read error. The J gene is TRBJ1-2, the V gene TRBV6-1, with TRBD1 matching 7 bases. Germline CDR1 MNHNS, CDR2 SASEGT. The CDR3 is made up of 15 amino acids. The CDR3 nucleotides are TGTGCCAGCAGCGAAGGGACAGCTTCTGCGGATGGCTACACCTTC. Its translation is CASSEGTASADGYTF.

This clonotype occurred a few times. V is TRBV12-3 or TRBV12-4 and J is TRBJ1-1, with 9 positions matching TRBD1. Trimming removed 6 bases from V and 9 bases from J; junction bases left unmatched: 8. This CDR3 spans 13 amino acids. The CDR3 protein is CASSFWGQGQAFF. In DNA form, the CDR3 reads TGTGCCAGCAGCTTTTGGGGACAGGGCCAAGCTTTCTTT.

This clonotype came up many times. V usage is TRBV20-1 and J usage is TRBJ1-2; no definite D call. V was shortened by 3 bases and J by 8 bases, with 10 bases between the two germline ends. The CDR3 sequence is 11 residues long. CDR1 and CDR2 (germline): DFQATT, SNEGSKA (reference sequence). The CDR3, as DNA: TGCAGTGCTAGCGTTCAGCCAGGCTACACCTTC. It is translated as CSASVQPGYTF.

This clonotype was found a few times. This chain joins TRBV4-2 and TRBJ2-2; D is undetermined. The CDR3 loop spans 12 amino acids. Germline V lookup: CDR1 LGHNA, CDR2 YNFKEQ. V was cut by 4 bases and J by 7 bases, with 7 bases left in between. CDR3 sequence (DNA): TGTGCCAGCAGCCTTACAGACGGGGAGCTGTTTTTT. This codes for CASSLTDGELFF.

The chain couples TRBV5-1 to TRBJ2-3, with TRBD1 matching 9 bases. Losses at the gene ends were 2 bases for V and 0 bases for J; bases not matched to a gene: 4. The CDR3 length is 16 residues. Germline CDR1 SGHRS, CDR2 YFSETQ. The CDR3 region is CASSLTGGTSTDTQYF. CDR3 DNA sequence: TGCGCCAGCAGCTTAACAGGGGGCACTAGCACAGATACGCAGTATTTT.

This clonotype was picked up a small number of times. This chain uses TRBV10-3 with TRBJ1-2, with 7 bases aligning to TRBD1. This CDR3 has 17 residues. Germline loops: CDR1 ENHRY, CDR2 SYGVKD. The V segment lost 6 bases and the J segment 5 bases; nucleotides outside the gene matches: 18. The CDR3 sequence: CAIRPRTGFQGVYGYTF. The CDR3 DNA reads TGTGCCATCAGACCGAGGACAGGATTCCAGGGGGTGTATGGCTACACCTTC.

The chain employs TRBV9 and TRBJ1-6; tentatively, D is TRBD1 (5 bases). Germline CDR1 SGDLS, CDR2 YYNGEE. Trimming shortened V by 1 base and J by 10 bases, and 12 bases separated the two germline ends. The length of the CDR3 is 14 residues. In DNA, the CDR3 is TGTGCCAGCAGCGTACGGTCGGGGCGCTCACCCCTCCACTTT. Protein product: CASSVRSGRSPLHF. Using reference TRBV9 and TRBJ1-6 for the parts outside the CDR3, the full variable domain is DSGVTQTPKHLITATGQRVTLRCSPRSGDLSVYWYQQSLDQGLQFLIQYYNGEERAKGNILERFSAQQFPDLHSELNLSSLELGDSALYFCASSVRSGRSPLHFGNGTRLTVT.

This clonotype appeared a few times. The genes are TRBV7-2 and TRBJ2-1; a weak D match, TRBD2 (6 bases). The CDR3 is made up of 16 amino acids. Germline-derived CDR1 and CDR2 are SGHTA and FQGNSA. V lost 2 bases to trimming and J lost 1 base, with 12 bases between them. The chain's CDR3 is CASSLSWSGSYNEQFF. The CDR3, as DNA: TGTGCCAGCAGCTTAAGTTGGAGCGGGTCCTACAATGAGCAGTTCTTC.

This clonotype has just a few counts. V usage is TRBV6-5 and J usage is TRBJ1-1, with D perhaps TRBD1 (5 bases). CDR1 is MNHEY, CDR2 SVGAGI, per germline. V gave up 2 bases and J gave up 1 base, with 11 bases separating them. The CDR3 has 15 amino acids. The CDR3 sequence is CASSYRPTGNTEAFF. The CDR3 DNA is TGTGCCAGCAGTTACCGACCCACAGGGAACACTGAAGCTTTCTTT.

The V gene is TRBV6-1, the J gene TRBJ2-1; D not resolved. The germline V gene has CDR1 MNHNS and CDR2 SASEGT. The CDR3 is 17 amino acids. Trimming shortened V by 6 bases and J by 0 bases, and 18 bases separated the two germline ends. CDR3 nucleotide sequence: TGTGCCAGCAGGCGAGAGAAACAGATCATCTCCTACAATGAGCAGTTCTTC. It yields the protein CASRREKQIISYNEQFF.

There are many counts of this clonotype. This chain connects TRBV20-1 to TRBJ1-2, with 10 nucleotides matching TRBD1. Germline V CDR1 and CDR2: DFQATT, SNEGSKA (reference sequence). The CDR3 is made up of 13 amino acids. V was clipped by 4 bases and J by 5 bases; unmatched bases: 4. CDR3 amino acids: CSAKTGGGYGYTF. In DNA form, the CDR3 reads TGCAGTGCTAAGACAGGGGGCGGATATGGCTACACCTTC.

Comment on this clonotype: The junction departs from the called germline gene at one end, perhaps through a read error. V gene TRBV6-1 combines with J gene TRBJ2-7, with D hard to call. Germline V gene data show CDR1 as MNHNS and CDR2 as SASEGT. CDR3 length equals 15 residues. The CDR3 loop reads CASRLSASLSYERYF. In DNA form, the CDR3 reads TGTGCCAGCAGGCTCAGCGCCTCCTTATCCTACGAGCGGTACTTC.

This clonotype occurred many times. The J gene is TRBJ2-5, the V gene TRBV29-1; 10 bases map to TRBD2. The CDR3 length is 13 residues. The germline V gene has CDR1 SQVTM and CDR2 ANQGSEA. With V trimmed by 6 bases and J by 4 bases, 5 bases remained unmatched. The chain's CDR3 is CSVASGGAETQYF. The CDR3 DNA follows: TGCAGCGTGGCCAGCGGGGGGGCAGAGACCCAGTACTTC.

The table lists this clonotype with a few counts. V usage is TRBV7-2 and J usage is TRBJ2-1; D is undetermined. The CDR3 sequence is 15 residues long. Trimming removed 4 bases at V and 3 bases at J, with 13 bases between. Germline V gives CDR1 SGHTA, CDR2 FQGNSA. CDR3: CASSSDNLSYNEQFF. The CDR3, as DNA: TGTGCCAGCAGCTCCGATAACCTGAGCTACAATGAGCAGTTCTTC.

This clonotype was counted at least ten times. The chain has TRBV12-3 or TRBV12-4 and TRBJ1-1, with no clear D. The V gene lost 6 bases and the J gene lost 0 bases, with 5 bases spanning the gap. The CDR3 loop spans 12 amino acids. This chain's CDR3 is CASSLVNTEAFF. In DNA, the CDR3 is TGTGCCAGCAGCTTGGTGAACACTGAAGCTTTCTTT.

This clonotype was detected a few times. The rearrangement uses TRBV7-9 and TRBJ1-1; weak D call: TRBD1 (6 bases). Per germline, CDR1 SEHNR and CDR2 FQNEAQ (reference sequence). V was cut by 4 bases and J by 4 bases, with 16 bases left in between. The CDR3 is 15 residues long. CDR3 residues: CASSSLDRPSTEAFF. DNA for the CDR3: TGTGCCAGCAGCTCGCTCGACAGGCCCAGCACTGAAGCTTTCTTT.

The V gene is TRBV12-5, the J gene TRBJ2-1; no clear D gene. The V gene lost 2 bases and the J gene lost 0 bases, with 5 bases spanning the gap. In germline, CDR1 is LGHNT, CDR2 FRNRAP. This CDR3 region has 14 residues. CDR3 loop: CASGLSSSYNEQFF. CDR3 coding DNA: TGTGCTAGTGGTTTGTCGAGCTCCTACAATGAGCAGTTCTTC.